These T cell receptor beta chains were read from a single sample in a study of long-term antiretroviral therapy in people with HIV. Profiled with immunoSEQ multiplex PCR; TCRdb holds only in-frame clones, not every one. The table lists approximately 10,000 clones, about 86% of them singletons. The sample here was unsorted PBMCs, taken more than 7 years after starting antiretroviral therapy. The receptors here all came from a middle-aged man with HIV. The CDR3 runs from the conserved cysteine through the conserved F or W. A D gene is named only where the DNA matches it firmly. The size field is filled for only some rows; it gives once, few, many or a size class.

clone_size d_call j_call v_call cdr3_nt cdr3_aa
few . TRBJ2-7 TRBV27 TGTGCCAGCAGTTATCAGGGTGGGTCCTACGAGCAGTACTTC CASSYQGGSYEQYF
few TRBD2 TRBJ2-7 TRBV7-9 TGTGCCAGCAGCTCCCCGGGACTACCTTACGAGCAGTACTTC CASSSPGLPYEQYF
. TRBD1 TRBJ2-7 TRBV13 TGTGCCAGCAGCCAGGGGGACAGGGGGTTCTACGAGCAGTACTTC CASSQGDRGFYEQYF
. . TRBJ1-5 TRBV6-1 TGTGCCAGCAGTGAAAAGAGGGTTGGGGACAATCAGCCCCAGCATTTT CASSEKRVGDNQPQHF
few . TRBJ2-7 TRBV10-3 TGTGCCGCTTCAGAATGGGTAGGCTACGAGCAGTACTTC CAASEWVGYEQYF
. . TRBJ2-1 TRBV6-5 TGTGCCAGCAGTTACGGGGGGGCCCCCTACAATGAGCAGTTCTTC CASSYGGAPYNEQFF
. . TRBJ1-1 TRBV28 TGTGCCAGCAGTTTAGCCGATTGGGGGGCTGAAGCTTTCTTT CASSLADWGAEAFF
. TRBD1 TRBJ1-4 TRBV9 TGTGCCAGCAGCGCCGCAGGGGGATTCGGGGAAAAACTGTTTTTT CASSAAGGFGEKLFF
. . TRBJ1-5 TRBV9 TGTGCCAGCAGCGTAGGGGGGGGGCCCGATCAGCCCCAGCATTTT CASSVGGGPDQPQHF
. . TRBJ1-4 TRBV5-1 TGCGCCAGCAGTCAAGGAACTAATGAAAAACTGTTTTTT CASSQGTNEKLFF
. . TRBJ2-3 TRBV11-2 TGTGCCAGCAGCTTAGAGGAGGACACAGATACGCAGTATTTT CASSLEEDTDTQYF
. TRBD1 TRBJ2-7 TRBV5-6 TGTGCCAGCAGCTTCGGGGACAGGGCCTACGAGCAGTACTTC CASSFGDRAYEQYF
few TRBD2 TRBJ2-3 TRBV5-5 TGTGCCAGCAGCCTGAGCGGGGCTACAGATACGCAGTATTTT CASSLSGATDTQYF
. . TRBJ1-1 TRBV11-1 TGTGCCAGCAGCTTAGGAGGGATGAACACTGAAGCTTTCTTT CASSLGGMNTEAFF
. . TRBJ1-1 TRBV2 TGTGCCAGCAGCTCAGGGGAGAAGAGACATACTGAAGCTTTCTTT CASSSGEKRHTEAFF
. TRBD1 TRBJ1-2 TRBV7-2 TGTGCCAGCAGCGCCTGGACAGGGGGCGGCTACACCTTC CASSAWTGGGYTF
. . TRBJ1-1 TRBV2 TGTGCCAGCAAGCGGTTGGCTGAAGCTTTCTTT CASKRLAEAFF